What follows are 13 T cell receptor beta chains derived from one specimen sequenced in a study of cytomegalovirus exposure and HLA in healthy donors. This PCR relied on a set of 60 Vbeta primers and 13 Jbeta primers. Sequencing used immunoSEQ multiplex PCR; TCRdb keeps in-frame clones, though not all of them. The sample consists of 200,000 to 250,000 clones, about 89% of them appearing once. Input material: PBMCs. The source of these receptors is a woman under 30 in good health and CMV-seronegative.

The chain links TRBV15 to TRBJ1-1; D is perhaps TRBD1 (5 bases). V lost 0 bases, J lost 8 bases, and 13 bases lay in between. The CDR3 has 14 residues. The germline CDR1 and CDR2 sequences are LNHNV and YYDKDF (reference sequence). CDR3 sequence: CATSRDYGGSEAFF. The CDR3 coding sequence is TGTGCCACCAGCAGAGATTACGGGGGATCAGAAGCTTTCTTT.

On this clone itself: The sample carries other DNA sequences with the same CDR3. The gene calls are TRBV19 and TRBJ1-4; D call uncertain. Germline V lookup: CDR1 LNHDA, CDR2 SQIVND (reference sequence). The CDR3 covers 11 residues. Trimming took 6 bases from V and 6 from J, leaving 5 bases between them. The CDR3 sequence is CASRRDEKLFF. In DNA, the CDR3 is TGTGCCAGTAGGCGGGATGAAAAACTGTTTTTT.

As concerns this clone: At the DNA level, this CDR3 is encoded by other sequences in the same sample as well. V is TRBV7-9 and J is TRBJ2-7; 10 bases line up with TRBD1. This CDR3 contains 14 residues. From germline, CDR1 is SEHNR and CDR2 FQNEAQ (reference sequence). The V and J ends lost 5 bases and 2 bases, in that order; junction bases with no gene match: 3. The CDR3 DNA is TGTGCCAGCAGCCCCGGACAGGGGGCCTACGAGCAGTACTTC. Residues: CASSPGQGAYEQYF.

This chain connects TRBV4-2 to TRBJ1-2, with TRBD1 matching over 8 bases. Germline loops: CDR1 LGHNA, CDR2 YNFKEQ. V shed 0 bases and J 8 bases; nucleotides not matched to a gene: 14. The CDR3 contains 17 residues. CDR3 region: CASSQDSRTGFSRGYTF. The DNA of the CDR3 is TGTGCCAGCAGCCAAGATAGCCGGACAGGGTTCTCGAGGGGCTACACCTTC.

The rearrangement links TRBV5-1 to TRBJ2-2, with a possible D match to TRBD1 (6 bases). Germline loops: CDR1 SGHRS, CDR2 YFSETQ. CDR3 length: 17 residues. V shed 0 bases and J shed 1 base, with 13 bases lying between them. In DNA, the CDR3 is TGCGCCAGCAGCTTGGCCGAGACAGGCTGGAACACCGGGGAGCTGTTTTTT. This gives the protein CASSLAETGWNTGELFF.

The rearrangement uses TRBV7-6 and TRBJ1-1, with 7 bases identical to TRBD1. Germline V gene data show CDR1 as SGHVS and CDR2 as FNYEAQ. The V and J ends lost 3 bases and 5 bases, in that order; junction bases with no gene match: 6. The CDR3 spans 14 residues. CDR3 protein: CASSLTGRVTEAFF. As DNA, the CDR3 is TGTGCCAGCAGCTTGACAGGGAGAGTGACTGAAGCTTTCTTT.

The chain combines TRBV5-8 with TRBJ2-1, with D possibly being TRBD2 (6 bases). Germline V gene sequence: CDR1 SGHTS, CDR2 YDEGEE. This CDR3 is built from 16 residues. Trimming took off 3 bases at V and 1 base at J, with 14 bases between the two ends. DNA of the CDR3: TGTGCCAGCAGCTCGCCGGCGGGATCATCCTACAATGAGCAGTTCTTC. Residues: CASSSPAGSSYNEQFF. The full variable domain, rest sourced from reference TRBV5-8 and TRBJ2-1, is EAGVTQSPTHLIKTRGQQATLRCSPISGHTSVYWYQQALGLGLQFLLWYDEGEERNRGNFPPRFSGRQFPNYSSELNVNALELEDSALYLCASSSPAGSSYNEQFFGPGTRLTVL.

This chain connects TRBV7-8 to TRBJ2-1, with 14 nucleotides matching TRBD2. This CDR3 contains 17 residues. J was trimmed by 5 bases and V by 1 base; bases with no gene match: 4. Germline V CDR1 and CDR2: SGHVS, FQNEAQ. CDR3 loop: CASSLGGTSGGHNEQFF. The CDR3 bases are TGTGCCAGCAGCTTAGGCGGGACTAGCGGGGGACACAATGAGCAGTTCTTC. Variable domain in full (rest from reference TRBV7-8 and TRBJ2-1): GAGVSQSPRYKVAKRGQDVALRCDPISGHVSLFWYQQALGQGPEFLTYFQNEAQLDKSGLPSDRFFAERPEGSVSTLKIQRTQQEDSAVYLCASSLGGTSGGHNEQFFGPGTRLTVL.

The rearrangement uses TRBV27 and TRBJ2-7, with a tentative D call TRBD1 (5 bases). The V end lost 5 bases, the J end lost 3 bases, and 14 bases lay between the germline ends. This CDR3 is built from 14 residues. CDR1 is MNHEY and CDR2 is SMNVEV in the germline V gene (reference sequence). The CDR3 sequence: CASSPRVALYEQYF. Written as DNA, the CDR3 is TGTGCCAGCAGTCCCAGGGTCGCCCTCTACGAGCAGTACTTC.

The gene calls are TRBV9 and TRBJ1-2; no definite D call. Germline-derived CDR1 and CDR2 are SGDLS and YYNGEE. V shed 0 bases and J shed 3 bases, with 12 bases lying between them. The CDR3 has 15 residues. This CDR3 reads CASSVDASTYYGYTF. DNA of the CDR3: TGTGCCAGCAGCGTAGACGCCAGTACCTACTATGGCTACACCTTC.

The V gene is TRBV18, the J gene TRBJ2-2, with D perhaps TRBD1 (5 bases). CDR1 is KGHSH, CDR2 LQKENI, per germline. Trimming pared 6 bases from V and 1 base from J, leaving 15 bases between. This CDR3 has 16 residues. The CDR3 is CASSPTGAGNTGELFF. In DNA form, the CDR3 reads TGTGCCAGCTCGCCAACAGGCGCAGGGAACACCGGGGAGCTGTTTTTT.

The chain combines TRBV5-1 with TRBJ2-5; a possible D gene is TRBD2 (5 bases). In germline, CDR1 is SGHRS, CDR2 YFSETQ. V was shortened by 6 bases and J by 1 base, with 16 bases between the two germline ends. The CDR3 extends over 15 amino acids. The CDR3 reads CASTPGWGVQETQYF. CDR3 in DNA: TGCGCCAGCACCCCCGGGTGGGGAGTCCAAGAGACCCAGTACTTC.

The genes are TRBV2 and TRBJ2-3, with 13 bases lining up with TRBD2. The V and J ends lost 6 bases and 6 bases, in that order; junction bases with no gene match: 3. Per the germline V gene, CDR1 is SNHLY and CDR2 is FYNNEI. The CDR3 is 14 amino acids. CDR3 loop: CASRTSGRIDTQYF. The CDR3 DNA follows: TGTGCCAGCAGGACTAGCGGGAGGATTGATACGCAGTATTTT.